The T cell receptor (beta chain) described here comes from a study of blood T cell repertoires in COVID-19. Whole-study context: The study drew acute and convalescent COVID-19 samples from the United States, Italy and Spain. Sources were T cells, B-cell-depleted T cells, or PBMCs; the material itself was cDNA or gDNA.

In the study's own analysis: Amplification of reference gene primers provided the estimated nucleated cell counts. Assay used: immunoSEQ multiplex PCR; TCRdb lists only in-frame clones, some missing. The DNA gave D and trimming, while V, J and clone size come from that table. The table records over 150,000 clones, around 85% of them present only once. The source material was peripheral blood. This TCR was recovered from a man aged 25-40 years with acute or convalescent COVID-19.

The CDR3 sequence is CASSPSGSSYNEQFF. The DNA for the CDR3 is TGTGCCAGCAGTCCAAGCGGGAGCTCCTACAATGAGCAGTTCTTC. V is TRBV27 and J is TRBJ2-1; TRBD2 matches 8 bases. From germline, CDR1 is MNHEY and CDR2 SMNVEV (reference sequence). V lost 5 bases and J lost 0; bases outside the gene matches: 3. This CDR3 has 15 residues.